The rows below give T cell receptor beta chains drawn from one sample of a study of blood T cell repertoires in COVID-19. Using immunoSEQ multiplex PCR, the repertoire was profiled, and TCRdb retains in-frame clones only, with some absent. Among under 300,000 clones listed, approximately 89% were seen once. Material: PBMCs or T cells enriched from blood (not recorded which). The receptor source for this set is a woman aged 60 to 75 who had recovered from COVID-19. CDR3s include the opening cysteine and the closing phenylalanine or tryptophan. D genes are given only for firm matches. Clone sizes are given selectively: once, few, many, or a class where the clone is expanded.

v_gene	d_gene	j_gene	abundance	CDR3aa	CDR3nt
TRBV5-1	NA	TRBJ2-5	NA	CASSEDYTETQYF	TGCGCCAGCAGCGAGGACTATACCGAGACCCAGTACTTC
TRBV9	NA	TRBJ1-2	NA	CASSVEGSGTNGYTF	TGTGCCAGCAGCGTAGAAGGATCGGGTACAAACGGCTACACCTTC
TRBV7-9	NA	TRBJ1-5	NA	CASSLPNQPQHF	TGTGCCAGCAGCTTACCGAATCAGCCCCAGCATTTT
TRBV11-3	NA	TRBJ2-7	NA	CASSLASGYEQYF	TGTGCCAGCAGCTTAGCGTCGGGCTACGAGCAGTACTTC
TRBV10-3	NA	TRBJ1-5	NA	CAIRAQSDQPQHF	TGTGCCATCAGGGCACAGTCCGATCAGCCCCAGCATTTT
TRBV7-3	NA	TRBJ2-2	NA	CASSLRGFGTGELFF	TGTGCCAGCAGCTTAAGGGGCTTTGGCACCGGGGAGCTGTTTTTT
TRBV14	TRBD2	TRBJ2-5	NA	CASSGTSVETQYF	TGTGCCAGCAGCGGGACTAGCGTGGAGACCCAGTACTTC
TRBV7-2	NA	TRBJ1-1	NA	CASSDELVVNTEAFF	TGTGCCAGCAGCGATGAGCTAGTTGTGAACACTGAAGCTTTCTTT
TRBV6-5	NA	TRBJ1-3	NA	CASTSVNSGNTIYF	TGTGCCAGCACATCGGTAAACTCTGGAAACACCATATATTTT
TRBV18	NA	TRBJ1-1	NA	CASSPGAATEAFF	TGTGCCAGCTCACCGGGGGCGGCCACTGAAGCTTTCTTT
TRBV5-1	TRBD1	TRBJ2-3	NA	CASSVGPRGMSTDTQYF	TGCGCCAGCAGCGTCGGCCCCAGGGGGATGAGCACAGATACGCAGTATTTT
TRBV5-4	TRBD2	TRBJ2-1	NA	CASSVLAGFTYNEQFF	TGTGCCAGCAGCGTGCTAGCGGGGTTCACCTACAATGAGCAGTTCTTC
TRBV5-1	TRBD1	TRBJ2-5	NA	CASSLDTGEETQYF	TGCGCCAGCAGCTTGGATACAGGGGAGGAGACCCAGTACTTC
TRBV19	TRBD1	TRBJ2-3	NA	CASNPTGVTDTQYF	TGTGCCAGTAATCCAACAGGGGTCACAGATACGCAGTATTTT
TRBV29-1	TRBD2	TRBJ2-1	NA	CSVDTSGWNEQFF	TGCAGCGTGGACACTAGCGGGTGGAATGAGCAGTTCTTC
TRBV7-2	TRBD2	TRBJ2-7	NA	CASSFSGRADEQYF	TGTGCCAGCAGCTTTAGCGGGAGGGCCGACGAGCAGTACTTC
TRBV7-6	NA	TRBJ1-1	NA	CASSLAVGSVNTEAFF	TGTGCCAGCAGCTTAGCGGTTGGTTCGGTGAACACTGAAGCTTTCTTT
TRBV7-3	NA	TRBJ1-1	NA	CASSSQGPSTEAFF	TGTGCCAGCAGCTCACAGGGCCCGAGCACTGAAGCTTTCTTT
TRBV6-5	NA	TRBJ1-2	NA	CASTPGTNYGYTF	TGTGCCAGCACCCCAGGAACTAACTATGGCTACACCTTC
TRBV9	NA	TRBJ2-5	NA	CASSVAGGTQETQYF	TGTGCCAGCAGCGTAGCCGGGGGAACCCAAGAGACCCAGTACTTC
TRBV6-5	TRBD2	TRBJ2-7	few	CASSSPGLVTDEQYF	TGTGCCAGCAGTTCCCCAGGACTAGTTACGGACGAGCAGTACTTC
TRBV19	NA	TRBJ2-1	NA	CASSKHLNEQFF	TGTGCCAGTAGTAAACACCTCAATGAGCAGTTCTTC
TRBV7-9	NA	TRBJ2-3	NA	CASSLSSVWDTQYF	TGTGCCAGCAGCTTATCCAGTGTATGGGATACGCAGTATTTT